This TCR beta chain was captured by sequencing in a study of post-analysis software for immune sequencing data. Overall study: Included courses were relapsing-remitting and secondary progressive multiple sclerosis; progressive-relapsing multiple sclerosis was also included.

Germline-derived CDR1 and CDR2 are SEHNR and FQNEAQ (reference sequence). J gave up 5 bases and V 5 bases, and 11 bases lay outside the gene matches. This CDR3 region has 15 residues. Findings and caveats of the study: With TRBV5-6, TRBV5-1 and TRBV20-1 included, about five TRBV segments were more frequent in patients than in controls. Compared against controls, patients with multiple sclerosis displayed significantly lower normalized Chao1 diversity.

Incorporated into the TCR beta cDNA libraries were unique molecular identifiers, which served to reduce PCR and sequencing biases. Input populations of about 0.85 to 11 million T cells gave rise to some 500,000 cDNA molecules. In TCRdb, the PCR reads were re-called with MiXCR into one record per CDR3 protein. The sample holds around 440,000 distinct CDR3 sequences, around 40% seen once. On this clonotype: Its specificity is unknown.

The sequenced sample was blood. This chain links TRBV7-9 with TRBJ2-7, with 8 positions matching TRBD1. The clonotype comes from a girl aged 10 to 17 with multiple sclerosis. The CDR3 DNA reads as TGTGCCAGCAGCCAGGACCAGGGGGCCTTCAACGAGCAGTACTTC. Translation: CASSQDQGAFNEQYF.